The rows below give T cell receptor beta chains drawn from one sample of a study of T cells in Graves' hyperthyroidism and ophthalmopathy. TCRdb called the multiplex PCR reads again in MiXCR, with one record for every CDR3 protein. The sample shows over 650,000 distinct CDR3 sequences, around 15% of them seen only once. The sequencing input was blood. The receptor source for this set is a man aged 18-30 years with Graves' hyperthyroidism. The CDR3 runs from the conserved cysteine through the conserved F or W. The D gene is left open where the match is weak. Expanded clones are given a class, and other clones once, few, many or no size at all.

TRBD1	-	TRBV4-2	TRBJ2-1	TGTGCCAGCAGCCAAGGGGACAGGTACAATGAGCAGTTCTTC	CASSQGDRYNEQFF
TRBD1	few	TRBV18	TRBJ2-7	TGTGCCAGCTCACCAATTGGGACAGGCATTTACGAGCAGTACTTC	CASSPIGTGIYEQYF
TRBD2	-	TRBV7-3	TRBJ2-2	TGTGCCAGCAGCTTAAATGTGGGACTAGCGGGAGTGACCGGGGAGCTGTTTTTT	CASSLNVGLAGVTGELFF
TRBD2	few	TRBV27	TRBJ2-7	TGTGCCAGCAGCCCCACCTTAGCGGGAGTAGGGGAGCAGTACTTC	CASSPTLAGVGEQYF
TRBD2	-	TRBV5-1	TRBJ2-1	TGCGCCAGCAGCTCAGGACTAGCGGGAATCTCCTACAATGAGCAGTTCTTC	CASSSGLAGISYNEQFF
-	few	TRBV24-1	TRBJ1-5	TGTGCCACCAGTGGAAGGGGCCCGAATCAGCCCCAGCATTTT	CATSGRGPNQPQHF
-	many	TRBV7-9	TRBJ2-7	TGTGCCAGCAGCCGTATCCCCGGCCAGGGAGGAACCTACGAGCAGTACTTC	CASSRIPGQGGTYEQYF
TRBD1	few	TRBV6-1	TRBJ1-6	TGTGCCAGCAGTGAATGGGACAGCCGTTCACCCCTCCACTTT	CASSEWDSRSPLHF
TRBD2	many	TRBV11-1	TRBJ2-1	TGTGCCAGCAGCTTATCAGCGGGAGTTTACAATGAGCAGTTCTTC	CASSLSAGVYNEQFF
TRBD2	-	TRBV7-2	TRBJ2-1	TGTGCCAGCAGCTTCCCCCTAGCGGTTCACAATGAGCAGTTCTTC	CASSFPLAVHNEQFF
TRBD1	few	TRBV28	TRBJ2-1	TGTGCCAGCAGTTTTCCAGGGGGCATCAATGAGCAGTTCTTC	CASSFPGGINEQFF
-	-	TRBV19	TRBJ2-6	TGTGCCAGTAGTTCGTTGGCACGTAGGGCCAACGTCCTGACTTTC	CASSSLARRANVLTF
-	many	TRBV7-9	TRBJ1-1	TGTGCCAGCAGCTTAGAAGGAGGGGCACTTGAAGCTTTCTTT	CASSLEGGALEAFF
-	-	TRBV5-1	TRBJ1-4	TGCGCCAGCAGCCCGAGAGGGGAAGGGCATGAAAAACTGTTTTTT	CASSPRGEGHEKLFF
-	-	TRBV29-1	TRBJ2-2	TGCAGCGTTGGCGGCAGGGGAGGCACCGGGGAGCTGTTTTTT	CSVGGRGGTGELFF
TRBD1	-	TRBV5-1	TRBJ2-5	TGCGCCAGCAGCTCAGGGGGACCGAAAGAGACCCAGTACTTC	CASSSGGPKETQYF
-	-	TRBV4-2	TRBJ2-7	TGTGCCAGCAGCCAAGACGGACTCACCTACGAGCAGTACTTC	CASSQDGLTYEQYF
-	many	TRBV20-1	TRBJ2-1	TGCAGTGCTAGGGCCAGCAGGGGGGCGGGTGAGCAGTTCTTC	CSARASRGAGEQFF
-	-	TRBV28	TRBJ1-4	TGTGCCAGCACAAACAGGGACAAACTGTTTTTT	CASTNRDKLFF
-	-	TRBV6-2/TRBV6-3	TRBJ1-1	TGTGCCAGCAGTTGGAGGAGGGCGGTTCTAATGAACACTGAAGCTTTCTTT	CASSWRRAVLMNTEAFF
TRBD1	many	TRBV29-1	TRBJ2-1	TGCAGCGTTCCGGACAGGGCCGGGTCCGGACTATACAATGAGCAGTTCTTC	CSVPDRAGSGLYNEQFF
-	-	TRBV27	TRBJ2-1	TGTGCCAGCAGTACCTGGGCCACATCAGTCTCCTACAATGAGCAGTTCTTC	CASSTWATSVSYNEQFF
-	-	TRBV19	TRBJ2-3	TGTGCCAGTAGTAACCGTGCGAGCACAGATACGCAGTATTTT	CASSNRASTDTQYF
TRBD2	few	TRBV6-9	TRBJ2-4	TGTGCCAGCAGTTACGTCAGCGGGAGGGAGGCCAAAAACATTCAGTACTTC	CASSYVSGREAKNIQYF
-	-	TRBV7-9	TRBJ2-7	TGTGCCAGCAGCAGTATAGTGAGCTACGAGCAGTACTTC	CASSSIVSYEQYF
-	-	TRBV27	TRBJ2-7	TGTGCCAGCAGTTTATCTAGGCAGGGCTACGAGCAGTACTTC	CASSLSRQGYEQYF
TRBD2	many	TRBV7-2	TRBJ2-3	TGTGCCAGCAGCTCCGCCCTGGGACTAGCGGGGACCGGGAGCACAGATACGCAGTATTTT	CASSSALGLAGTGSTDTQYF
TRBD1	many	TRBV12-3/TRBV12-4	TRBJ2-5	TGTGCCAGCACCTCAAGAGGGGGCAGGGAGACCCAGTACTTC	CASTSRGGRETQYF
TRBD2	many	TRBV7-9	TRBJ2-7	TGTGCCAGCAGCTTACGAAGCGGGAGAAGCTACGAGCAGTACTTC	CASSLRSGRSYEQYF
-	many	TRBV25-1	TRBJ2-3	TGTGCCAGCAGTGAAGTCGATAGGGATGCAGATACGCAGTATTTT	CASSEVDRDADTQYF
-	many	TRBV28	TRBJ2-7	TGTGCCAGCAGCGTGGGGTCGTTCGAGCAGTACTTC	CASSVGSFEQYF
TRBD1	few	TRBV12-3/TRBV12-4	TRBJ1-1	TGTGCCAGCACTCCCCGGGGACAGACGGCTGAAGCTTTCTTT	CASTPRGQTAEAFF
-	many	TRBV6-1	TRBJ1-6	TGTGCCAGCAGTCGCCTCAGGGATTCACCCCTCCACTTT	CASSRLRDSPLHF
TRBD1	many	TRBV11-1	TRBJ2-5	TGTGCCAGCAGCTTCAGACAGGGGGTCTTCCAAGAGACCCAGTACTTC	CASSFRQGVFQETQYF
TRBD2	many	TRBV10-3	TRBJ2-2	TGCGCCATCGGTGAGCGGGGGGCCGGGGAGCTGTTTTTT	CAIGERGAGELFF
-	many	TRBV28	TRBJ2-3	TGTGCCAGCAGACAAGGACAGCTGGGGAATACGCAGTATTTT	CASRQGQLGNTQYF
TRBD2	many	TRBV12-3/TRBV12-4	TRBJ2-4	TGTGCCAGCAGCCGTCGGGGGGGGAACATTCAGTACTTC	CASSRRGGNIQYF
-	-	TRBV20-1	TRBJ2-3	TGCAGTGCCCGAGGGGGGAGCGGCACAGATACGCAGTATTTT	CSARGGSGTDTQYF
-	few	TRBV7-3	TRBJ2-1	TGTGCCAGCAGCTCCAGCGGCAGTCACTCCTACAATGAGCAGTTCTTC	CASSSSGSHSYNEQFF
TRBD2	-	TRBV28	TRBJ2-4	TGTGCCAGCAGATGGGGGGGTTCCGTAAACATTCAGTACTTC	CASRWGGSVNIQYF
TRBD1	many	TRBV7-2	TRBJ2-1	TGTGCCAGCAGTACTGACAGGGGGAACGAGCAGTTCTTC	CASSTDRGNEQFF
TRBD2	-	TRBV20-1	TRBJ2-7	TGCAGTGCCGGGACCGGGACTAGCTTTTACGAGCAGTACTTC	CSAGTGTSFYEQYF
TRBD1	few	TRBV9	TRBJ1-3	TGTGCCAGCAGCGTCTTCGACAGGGCCGGAAACACCATATATTTT	CASSVFDRAGNTIYF
-	-	TRBV7-2	TRBJ1-2	TGTGCCAGCAGCTCCCCGACCGGAGGTGAGGGCTACACCTTC	CASSSPTGGEGYTF
-	few	TRBV3-1	TRBJ2-1	TGTGCCAGCAGCCAAGGTCCAGGGGCGTGGAATGAGCAGTTCTTC	CASSQGPGAWNEQFF
TRBD2	many	TRBV2	TRBJ2-7	TGTGCCAGCAAGAGACTAGCGGGGGACGGAATGGAGCAGTACTTC	CASKRLAGDGMEQYF
TRBD1	many	TRBV7-8	TRBJ1-5	TGTGCCAGCAGCTTAGCGCCGGGACAGATACTCAATAGCAATCAGCCCCAGCATTTT	CASSLAPGQILNSNQPQHF
TRBD1	many	TRBV28	TRBJ2-5	TGTGCCAGCGCCGACAGGGCCCAAGAGACCCAGTACTTC	CASADRAQETQYF
TRBD2	many	TRBV12-3/TRBV12-4	TRBJ2-7	TGTGCCAGCAGTTTTCTAGCGGGGATACCCTACGAGCAGTACTTC	CASSFLAGIPYEQYF
TRBD1	few	TRBV24-1	TRBJ2-3	TGTGCCACCAGTGATTTAGGATGGACAGGGGTTGGAGATACGCAGTATTTT	CATSDLGWTGVGDTQYF